The rows below give T cell receptor beta chains drawn from one sample of a study of post-analysis software for immune sequencing data. TCRdb re-called the PCR reads with MiXCR, one entry per CDR3 protein. The table lists hundreds of thousands of distinct CDR3 sequences, roughly 27% of them singletons. Material: blood. The receptors here all came from a girl under 18 with multiple sclerosis. The CDR3 runs from the conserved cysteine through the conserved F or W. Clone size is shown for a subset of rows, as once, few, many or a class of expanded clone.

>few|TRBV4-3
CASSQATGGGYEQYF
>few|TRBV5-5
CASSNLGGLLAGLYNEQFF
>few|TRBV9
CASSVGDRGAYEQFF
>.|TRBV7-2
CASSLRRGRDNEQFF
>few|TRBV5-1
CASSRTNRGGGEKLFF
>.|TRBV5-1
CASSSTGTGDGYTF
>many|TRBV27
CASSSGFGQETQYF
>.|TRBV5-1
CASSAGLGTETQYF
>.|TRBV7-2
CASQRHSGTRGVETQYF
>.|TRBV4-3
CVSSQDWQDQDEQYF
>few|TRBV7-9
CASSPISVDTQYF
>.|TRBV12-3/TRBV12-4
CASCFSSSYEQYF
>few|TRBV7-2
CASSRRSSLSSYNGQFF
>.|TRBV7-2
CASSPWGGLNYGYTF
>few|TRBV6-6
CATSRGALGANVLTF
>few|TRBV20-1
CSAPRRLAAWADTQYF
>.|TRBV28
CASSLAPGAHEQYF
>.|TRBV2
CASLGLAGPMERYF
>.|TRBV5-1
CASSLWLAEEQFF
>.|TRBV7-8
CASSLVRPGGCETQYF
>many|TRBV6-1
CATQDRGRPNEQFF
>.|TRBV4-2
CASSPTGGGYGYTF
>.|TRBV25-1
CASSVYYLQGAPRYEQYF
>many|TRBV29-1
CSVEGDRAPYEQYF
>few|TRBV20-1
CSARALAGDTYEQYF
>many|TRBV27
CASSPNTGELFF
>.|TRBV6-5
CASTQGIVPETQYF
>.|TRBV20-1
CSARWRTSGATDTQYF
>.|TRBV9
CASSVGGGGRGSNEQFF
>.|TRBV29-1
CSVSGRETQYF
>few|TRBV4-1
CASSREIGLTSNQPQHF
>.|TRBV27
CASSPRAESYGSTF
>.|TRBV19
CARSPGGGLQYF
>.|TRBV6-1
CAGINPGTLRTDTQYF
>many|TRBV28
CASSSPDRQLPYF
>many|TRBV7-9
CASSLTGNSNQPQHF
>.|TRBV5-1
CASSLGSGTGRQETQYF